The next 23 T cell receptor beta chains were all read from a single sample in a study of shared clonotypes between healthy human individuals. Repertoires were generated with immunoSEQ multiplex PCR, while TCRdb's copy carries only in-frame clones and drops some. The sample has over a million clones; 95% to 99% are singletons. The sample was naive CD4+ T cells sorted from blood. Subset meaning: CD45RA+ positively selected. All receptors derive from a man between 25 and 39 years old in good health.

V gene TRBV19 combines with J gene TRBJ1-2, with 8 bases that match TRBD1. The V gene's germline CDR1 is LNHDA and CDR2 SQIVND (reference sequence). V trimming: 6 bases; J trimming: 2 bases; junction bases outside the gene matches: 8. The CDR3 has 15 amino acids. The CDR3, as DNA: TGTGCCAGTAGACAGGGGACAGGACTAAACTATGGCTACACCTTC. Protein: CASRQGTGLNYGYTF.

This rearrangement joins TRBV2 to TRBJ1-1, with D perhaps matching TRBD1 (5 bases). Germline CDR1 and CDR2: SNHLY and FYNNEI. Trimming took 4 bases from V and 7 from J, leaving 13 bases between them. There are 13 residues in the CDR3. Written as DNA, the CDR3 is TGTGCCAGCAGTGTAGGCGGGGCGGTTGAAGCTTTCTTT. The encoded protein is CASSVGGAVEAFF.

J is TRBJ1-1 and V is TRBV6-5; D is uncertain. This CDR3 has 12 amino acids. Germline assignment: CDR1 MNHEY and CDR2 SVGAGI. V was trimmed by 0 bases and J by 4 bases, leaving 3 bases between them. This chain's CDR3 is CASSYSTTEAFF. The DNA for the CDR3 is TGTGCCAGCAGTTACTCGACCACTGAAGCTTTCTTT.

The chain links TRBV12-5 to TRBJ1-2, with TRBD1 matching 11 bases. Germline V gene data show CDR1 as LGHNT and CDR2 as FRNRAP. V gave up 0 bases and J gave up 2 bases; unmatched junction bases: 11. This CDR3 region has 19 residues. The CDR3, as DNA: TGTGCTAGTGGTTTGGTACTTGGACAGGGGGCGTCCGGCAACTATGGCTACACCTTC. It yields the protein CASGLVLGQGASGNYGYTF.

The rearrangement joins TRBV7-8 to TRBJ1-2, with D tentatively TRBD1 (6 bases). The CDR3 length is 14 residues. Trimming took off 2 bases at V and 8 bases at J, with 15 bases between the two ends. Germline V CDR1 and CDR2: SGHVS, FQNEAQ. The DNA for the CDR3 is TGTGCCAGCAGCTTAAACGCAGGGGCGGAGGGCTACACCTTC. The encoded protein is CASSLNAGAEGYTF. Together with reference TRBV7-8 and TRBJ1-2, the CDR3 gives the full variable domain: GAGVSQSPRYKVAKRGQDVALRCDPISGHVSLFWYQQALGQGPEFLTYFQNEAQLDKSGLPSDRFFAERPEGSVSTLKIQRTQQEDSAVYLCASSLNAGAEGYTFGSGTRLTVV.

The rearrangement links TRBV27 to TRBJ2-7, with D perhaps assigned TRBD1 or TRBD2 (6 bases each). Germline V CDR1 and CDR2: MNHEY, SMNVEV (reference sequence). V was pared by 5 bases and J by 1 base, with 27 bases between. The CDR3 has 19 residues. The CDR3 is CASSAPGAQRASVSYEQYF. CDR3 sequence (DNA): TGTGCCAGCAGTGCCCCAGGGGCTCAGAGGGCTAGCGTGTCCTACGAGCAGTACTTC.

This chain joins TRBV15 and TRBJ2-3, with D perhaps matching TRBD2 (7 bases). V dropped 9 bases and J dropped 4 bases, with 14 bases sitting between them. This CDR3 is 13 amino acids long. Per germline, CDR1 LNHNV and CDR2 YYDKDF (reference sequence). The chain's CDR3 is CATGGAWADTQYF. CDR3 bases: TGTGCCACGGGGGGGGCGTGGGCAGATACGCAGTATTTT.

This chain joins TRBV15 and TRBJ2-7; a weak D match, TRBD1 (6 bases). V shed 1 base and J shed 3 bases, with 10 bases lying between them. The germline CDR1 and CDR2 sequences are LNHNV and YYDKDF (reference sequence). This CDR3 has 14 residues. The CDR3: CATSRVGGVYEQYF. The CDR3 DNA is TGTGCCACCAGCAGAGTTGGGGGCGTCTACGAGCAGTACTTC.

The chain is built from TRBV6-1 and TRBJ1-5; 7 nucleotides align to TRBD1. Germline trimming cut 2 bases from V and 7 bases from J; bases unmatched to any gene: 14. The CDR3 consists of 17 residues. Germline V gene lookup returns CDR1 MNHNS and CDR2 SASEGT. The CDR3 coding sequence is TGTGCCAGCAGTGAACCAGGGGCAGACAGGGTCAGACAGCCCCAGCATTTT. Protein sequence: CASSEPGADRVRQPQHF.

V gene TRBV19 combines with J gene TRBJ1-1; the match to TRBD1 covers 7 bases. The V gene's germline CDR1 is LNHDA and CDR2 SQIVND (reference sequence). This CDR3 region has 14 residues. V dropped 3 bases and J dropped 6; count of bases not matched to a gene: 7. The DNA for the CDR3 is TGTGCCAGTAGTATGGTAGGGGGCTCGGCTGAAGCTTTCTTT. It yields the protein CASSMVGGSAEAFF.

The DNA for the CDR3 is TGTGCCAGCAGCTTAGGAGGGGTGAACGAGCAGTACTTC. Translated, it gives CASSLGGVNEQYF. The V and J genes are TRBV11-2 and TRBJ2-7; D may be TRBD1 or TRBD2 (5 bases each). The CDR3 contains 13 residues. Germline lookup yields CDR1 SGHAT and CDR2 FQNNGV. Trimming stripped 1 base from V and 5 bases from J, with 9 bases between.

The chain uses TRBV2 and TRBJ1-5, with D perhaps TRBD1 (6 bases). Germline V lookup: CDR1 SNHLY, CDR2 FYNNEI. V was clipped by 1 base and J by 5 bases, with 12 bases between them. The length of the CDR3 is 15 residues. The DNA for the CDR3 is TGTGCCAGCAGTGAAGATACCGCAGGGGATCAGCCCCAGCATTTT. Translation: CASSEDTAGDQPQHF.

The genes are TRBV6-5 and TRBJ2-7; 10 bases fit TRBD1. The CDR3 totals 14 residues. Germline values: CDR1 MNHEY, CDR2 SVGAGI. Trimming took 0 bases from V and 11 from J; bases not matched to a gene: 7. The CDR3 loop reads CASSYSSPGQGEYF. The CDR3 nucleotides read TGTGCCAGCAGTTACTCTTCCCCTGGACAGGGGGAGTACTTC.

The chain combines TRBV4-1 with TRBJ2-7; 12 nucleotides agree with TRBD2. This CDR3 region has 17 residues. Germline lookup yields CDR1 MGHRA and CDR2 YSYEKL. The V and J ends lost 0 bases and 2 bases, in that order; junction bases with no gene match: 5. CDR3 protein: CASSQDGLAGQAYEQYF. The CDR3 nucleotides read TGCGCCAGCAGCCAAGATGGACTAGCGGGGCAGGCCTACGAGCAGTACTTC.

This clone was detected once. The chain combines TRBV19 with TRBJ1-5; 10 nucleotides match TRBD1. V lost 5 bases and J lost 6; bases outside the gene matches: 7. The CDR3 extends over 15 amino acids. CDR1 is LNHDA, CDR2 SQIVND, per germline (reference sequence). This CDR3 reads CASSDGTGVIQPQHF. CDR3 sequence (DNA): TGTGCCAGTAGTGACGGGACAGGGGTAATTCAGCCCCAGCATTTT.

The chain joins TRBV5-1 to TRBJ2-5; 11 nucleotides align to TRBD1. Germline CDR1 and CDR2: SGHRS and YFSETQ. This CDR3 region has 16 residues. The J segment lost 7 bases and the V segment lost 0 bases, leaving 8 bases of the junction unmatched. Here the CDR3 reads CASSLDARGTGGTQYF. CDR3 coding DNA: TGCGCCAGCAGCTTGGATGCTCGCGGGACAGGGGGGACCCAGTACTTC.

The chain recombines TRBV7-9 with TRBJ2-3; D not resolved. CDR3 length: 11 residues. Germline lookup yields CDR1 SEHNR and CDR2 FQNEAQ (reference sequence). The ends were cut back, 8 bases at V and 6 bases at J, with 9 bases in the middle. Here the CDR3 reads CASLGWDTQYF. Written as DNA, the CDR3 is TGTGCCAGCTTAGGGTGGGATACGCAGTATTTT. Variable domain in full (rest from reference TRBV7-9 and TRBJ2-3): DTGVSQNPRHKITKRGQNVTFRCDPISEHNRLYWYRQTLGQGPEFLTYFQNEAQLEKSRLLSDRFSAERPKGSFSTLEIQRTEQGDSAMYLCASLGWDTQYFGPGTRLTVL.

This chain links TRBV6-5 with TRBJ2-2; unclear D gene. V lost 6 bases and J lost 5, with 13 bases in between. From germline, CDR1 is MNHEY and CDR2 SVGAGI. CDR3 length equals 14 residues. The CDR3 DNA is TGTGCCAGCAGCGTCCTGTTCGGGACCGGGGAGCTGTTTTTT. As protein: CASSVLFGTGELFF.

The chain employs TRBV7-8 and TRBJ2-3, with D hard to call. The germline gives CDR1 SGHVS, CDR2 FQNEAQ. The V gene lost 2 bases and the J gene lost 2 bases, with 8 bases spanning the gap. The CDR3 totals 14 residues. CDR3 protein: CASSLKASTDTQYF. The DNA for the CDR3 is TGTGCCAGCAGCTTAAAGGCCTCCACAGATACGCAGTATTTT.

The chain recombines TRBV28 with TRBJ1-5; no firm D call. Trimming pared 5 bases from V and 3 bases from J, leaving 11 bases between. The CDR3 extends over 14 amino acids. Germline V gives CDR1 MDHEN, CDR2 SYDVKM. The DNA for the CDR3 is TGTGCCAGCAGTCTACCTCCCTTCAATCAGCCCCAGCATTTT. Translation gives CASSLPPFNQPQHF.

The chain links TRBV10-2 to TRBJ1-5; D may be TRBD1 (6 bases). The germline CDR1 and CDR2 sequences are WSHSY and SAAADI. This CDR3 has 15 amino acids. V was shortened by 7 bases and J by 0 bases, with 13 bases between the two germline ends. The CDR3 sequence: CASTWGPDSNQPQHF. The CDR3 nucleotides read TGCGCCAGCACTTGGGGGCCCGATAGCAATCAGCCCCAGCATTTT.

The CDR3 region is CASSPKAATEAFF. In nucleotides, the CDR3 is TGTGCCAGCTCACCAAAGGCAGCAACTGAAGCTTTCTTT. This chain joins TRBV18 and TRBJ1-1; no definite D call. Germline assignment: CDR1 KGHSH and CDR2 LQKENI. The CDR3 consists of 13 residues. Trimming removed 2 bases at V and 5 bases at J, with 9 bases between.

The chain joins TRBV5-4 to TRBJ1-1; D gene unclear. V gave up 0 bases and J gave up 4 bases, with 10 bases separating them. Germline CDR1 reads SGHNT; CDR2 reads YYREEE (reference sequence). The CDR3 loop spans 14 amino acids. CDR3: CASSLAGRFTEAFF. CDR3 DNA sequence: TGTGCCAGCAGCTTGGCCGGGCGGTTCACTGAAGCTTTCTTT.